The sequence of this T cell receptor beta chain was determined in a study of T cells in Graves' hyperthyroidism and ophthalmopathy. Ten or more counts support this clonotype. The length of the CDR3 is 13 residues. V was cut by 8 bases and J by 9 bases, with 17 bases left in between. Germline V gene sequence: CDR1 SGHAT, CDR2 FQNNGV. Amplified regions were TCR beta CDR3 sequences from RNA transcripts. RT-PCR in the first round (using the HTBI primer set) targeted the TCR CDR3. TCRdb used MiXCR to reprocess the multiplex PCR reads, holding one entry per CDR3 protein. The profile shows a few hundred thousand distinct CDR3 sequences, roughly 15% of them singletons.

The sequenced sample was blood. This receptor was taken from a woman in her thirties with Graves' ophthalmopathy. The chain is built from TRBV11-2 and TRBJ2-1; D unclear. In DNA form, the CDR3 reads TGTGCCAGCGTTCGAAAGCCGAGAGGTGAGCAGTTCTTC. Translating gives CASVRKPRGEQFF.